This TCR beta chain was found in a study of T cell responses to AZD1222 COVID-19 vaccine (dated by TCRdb to the early 2020s). Broadly, across the study: AZD1222 recipients with second doses at about 4 weeks or about 12 weeks were pooled, because spike-specific TCR depth and breadth did not differ between schedules. A total of over 230 trial participants underwent TCR sequencing, of whom 207 had received two doses of AZD1222 and about 25 had received two doses of the MenACWY control vaccine. Trial participants were enrolled by age into subgroups of 18-55, 56-69 and 70-plus years, and around 150, 28 and 57 TCR-sequenced participants, respectively, were included in these subgroups. Overall results and qualifications from the work: In the small 56-69-year group, the increase in depth fell short of significance, most likely because of low power. Nearly half of unique spike-specific TCRs reportedly recognized epitopes outside regions mutated in the B.1.351 and B.1.1.7 variants. Spike-specific TCR breadth and depth rose significantly after two AZD1222 doses compared with day 0 and with MenACWY recipients. Most participants were white British and females outnumbered males, and the authors suggested that clonal diversity may have been underestimated. Because no samples from the day 14 peak response were available, repertoires could be characterized only after the peak T cell response. Vaccine-associated CD4 TCRs spanned the whole spike protein, with dominant responses in regions 160-218 and 743-854. Conclusions about previously exposed vaccinees were limited because only six or seven AZD1222 recipients were SARS-CoV-2 seropositive at baseline.

Remarks on this clone: What antigen it recognizes has not been identified. No much larger clone exists at a distance of one base, and base qualities are not known.

Explained via the paper, the time point label denotes: baseline before first vaccination. Vaccinee samples were obtained from the UK trials COV001 and COV002, which included a single-blind randomized controlled phase 2/3 trial of AZD1222 (ChAdOx1 nCoV-19) in healthy adults. Trial participant PBMC samples were collected at day 0 and day 28 after the second dose for TCRbeta chain sequencing. The CDR3 regions of human TCRbeta chains were analyzed by immunosequencing. Processing in the source paper ran as follows. TCRs in the repertoires were matched against a reference library of SARS-CoV-2-specific TCRs that had been generated with the MIRA antigen-specificity platform. Breadth meant the fraction of unique TCRs that were SARS-CoV-2-associated, whereas depth meant the fraction of total T cells that were SARS-CoV-2-associated. Each spike-specific TCR was assigned to its reactive spike region and to a CD4 or CD8 class using the MIRA data. Log10-transformed breadth and depth values were compared by one-way ANOVA with Sidak's multiple comparisons tests. Held by TCRdb, this immuneACCESS table contains in-frame sequences only and omits some clones. Under half of the omission traces to an unresolved V gene where checked; the cause of the rest is unknown. The V and J calls and clone size come from that table; D and trimming were worked out from the DNA. The sample table contains about 140,000 clones; only one count was recorded for roughly 92% of them. 1.7% of the sample is taken by the ten largest.

In the germline V gene, CDR1 corresponds to SGHRS and CDR2 to YFSETQ. Including cysteine and phenylalanine, the CDR3 has 14 amino acids. The DNA shown is the 42-base CDR3, in frame from base 1. V drops 4 bases and J drops 3 bases, leaving 14 bases in between. The receptor chain draws on TRBV5-1 and TRBJ2-7; the D gene is tentatively TRBD1 or TRBD2, each matching 5 bases. This receptor was taken from an adult in good health. The material was peripheral blood, obtained on day 0 of AZD1222 vaccination. The DNA is as follows: TGCGCCAGCAGCCCGACCGGGGCCCGCTACGAGCAGTACTTC. This translates into CASSPTGARYEQYF.